These 10 T cell receptor beta chains were sequenced from one sample in a study of cytomegalovirus exposure and HLA in healthy donors. Sequencing was performed with immunoSEQ multiplex PCR; in TCRdb, only in-frame clones are kept and a portion is missing. Of fewer than 300,000 clones detected, approximately 87% appear once; the ten largest clones hold about 0.9%. The sequenced material came from PBMCs. The receptors were gathered from a woman aged 18-29 years in good health and CMV-seronegative.

The CDR3 sequence: CASSLGRAGVSTGYEQYF. The DNA of the CDR3 is TGTGCCAGCAGCTTAGGTAGAGCGGGAGTATCCACGGGGTACGAGCAGTACTTC. This chain joins TRBV11-2 and TRBJ2-7; TRBD2 aligns across 8 bases. Trimming removed 1 base from V and 4 bases from J; junction bases left unmatched: 15. The CDR3 has 18 residues. CDR1 and CDR2 from the germline V gene are SGHAT and FQNNGV. The full variable domain, completed using reference TRBV11-2 and TRBJ2-7, is EAGVAQSPRYKIIEKRQSVAFWCNPISGHATLYWYQQILGQGPKLLIQFQNNGVVDDSQLPKDRFSAERLKGVDSTLKIQPAKLEDSAVYLCASSLGRAGVSTGYEQYFGPGTRLTVT.

The chain couples TRBV5-1 to TRBJ2-3, with D possibly TRBD2 on 6 matching bases. The CDR3 length is 14 residues. Germline assignment: CDR1 SGHRS and CDR2 YFSETQ. Trimming removed 4 bases from V and 4 bases from J, with 13 bases in between. The DNA for the CDR3 is TGCGCCAGCAGCATGGCTTGGGGGGCAGATACGCAGTATTTT. This gives the protein CASSMAWGADTQYF.

The CDR3 nucleotides read TGTGCCAGCAGCTTAGAGGGGACTAGCGGGAGAAATGAGCAGTTCTTC. Its protein is CASSLEGTSGRNEQFF. The rearrangement links TRBV7-2 to TRBJ2-1; 14 bases fit TRBD2. The junction had 3 bases not matched to a gene; V was cut back by 1 base and J by 7 bases. Germline CDR1 and CDR2: SGHTA and FQGNSA. This CDR3 region has 16 residues.

CDR3 nucleotides: TGTGCCAGCAGTAGCCCCGGGACTAGCGGTATTGAGCAGTTCTTC. This sequence encodes CASSSPGTSGIEQFF. The chain employs TRBV6-5 and TRBJ2-1; 11 positions match TRBD2. Germline CDR1 reads MNHEY; CDR2 reads SVGAGI. With 5 bases clipped from V and 9 bases from J, the junction kept 9 bases outside the gene matches. The CDR3 spans 15 residues.

This clone was seen just once. V gene TRBV6-9 combines with J gene TRBJ2-7; a possible D gene is TRBD1 (6 bases). The V and J ends lost 9 bases and 4 bases respectively, with 22 bases between them. The V gene's germline CDR1 is MNHGY and CDR2 SVAAGI. This CDR3 spans 15 amino acids. This CDR3 is CARGQRRDTIYEQYF. The CDR3 bases are TGTGCCAGAGGACAGCGCCGGGACACCATATACGAGCAGTACTTC.

This clone was seen once. The chain is built from TRBV5-4 and TRBJ2-7, with D perhaps matching TRBD2 (5 bases). V was clipped by 4 bases and J by 2 bases, with 13 bases between them. This CDR3 is built from 14 residues. Germline V gene sequence: CDR1 SGHNT, CDR2 YYREEE (reference sequence). CDR3 protein: CASSELASAYEQYF. The CDR3 nucleotides read TGTGCCAGCAGCGAGCTAGCTTCAGCCTACGAGCAGTACTTC.

The chain couples TRBV2 to TRBJ2-5; 9 nucleotides align to TRBD2. V lost 6 bases and J lost 5; bases outside the gene matches: 7. This CDR3 has 14 amino acids. Germline-derived CDR1 and CDR2 are SNHLY and FYNNEI. CDR3 DNA: TGTGCCAGCAGCGGGCGGACTAGCGCCGAGACCCAGTACTTC. The encoded protein is CASSGRTSAETQYF.

There are a few counts of this clone. This chain uses TRBV7-9 with TRBJ2-2; the D gene is possibly TRBD2 (5 bases). Trimming took off 4 bases at V and 2 bases at J, with 17 bases between the two ends. Germline-derived CDR1 and CDR2 are SEHNR and FQNEAQ (reference sequence). The CDR3 extends over 17 amino acids. The CDR3 coding sequence is TGTGCCAGCAGCTCCACGGACTGGCCGCCAAACACCGGGGAGCTGTTTTTT. This translates into CASSSTDWPPNTGELFF.

The chain links TRBV27 to TRBJ1-1, with D maybe TRBD1 (5 bases). The ends were cut back, 3 bases at V and 4 bases at J, with 21 bases in the middle. The CDR3 runs to 17 residues. Germline loops: CDR1 MNHEY, CDR2 SMNVEV (reference sequence). DNA for the CDR3: TGTGCCAGCAGTTTCCGAGGACCCACTGGGGCGAGCACTGAAGCTTTCTTT. Protein sequence: CASSFRGPTGASTEAFF.

The chain links TRBV25-1 to TRBJ2-5, with TRBD1 as a possible D gene (5 bases). CDR1 is MGHDK, CDR2 SYGVNS, per germline. This CDR3 has 16 amino acids. Trimming stripped 2 bases from V and 1 base from J, with 14 bases between. The CDR3 DNA sequence: TGTGCCAGCAGTGAAGCCCGCAGGGATATCCAAGAGACCCAGTACTTC. Amino acids: CASSEARRDIQETQYF.